This T cell receptor beta chain was sequenced during a study of blood T cell repertoires in COVID-19. Study summary: Acute and convalescent COVID-19 specimens originated in the United States, Italy and Spain. The analysed material was cDNA or gDNA that came from T cells, B-cell-depleted T cells, or PBMCs.

Per the original methods: Reference gene primer amplification in the assay estimated nucleated cell counts. Here immunoSEQ multiplex PCR was the method, and the copy in TCRdb shows in-frame clones only, minus some. V and J calls and clone size are given by that table; D and trimming were obtained from the DNA. This sample has about 120,000 clones; roughly 80% occur once, and the top ten carry roughly 2.6%. V gave up 3 bases and J gave up 0 bases, with 11 bases separating them. Germline lookup yields CDR1 LNHDA and CDR2 SQIVND (reference sequence). The length of the CDR3 is 16 residues. This receptor was taken from a man aged 50 or older with acute or convalescent COVID-19. Sequencing input: peripheral blood. The chain couples TRBV19 to TRBJ2-2, with a possible D match to TRBD2 (5 bases). This chain's CDR3 is CASSIPSGSNTGELFF. The CDR3 region has the DNA TGTGCCAGTAGTATCCCCAGCGGTTCGAACACCGGGGAGCTGTTTTTT. Variable domain in full (rest from reference TRBV19 and TRBJ2-2): DGGITQSPKYLFRKEGQNVTLSCEQNLNHDAMYWYRQDPGQGLRLIYYSQIVNDFQKGDIAEGYSVSREKKESFPLTVTSAQKNPTAFYLCASSIPSGSNTGELFFGEGSRLTVL.